This TCR beta chain was captured by sequencing in a study of cytomegalovirus exposure and HLA in healthy donors. This CDR3 comprises 14 residues. Germline V gene lookup returns CDR1 SGHRS and CDR2 YFSETQ. The V end was cut by 1 base, the J end by 0 bases, with 8 bases between. Study-wide points: In a later analysis, the majority of CMV-associated beta chains seemingly showed HLA restriction. In a later analysis, V- and J-gene trimming of beta chains associated with a DCLRE1C missense variant, replicated independently.

Researchers ran the PCR with 60 Vbeta and 13 Jbeta primers. Data came from immunoSEQ multiplex PCR; TCRdb stores just in-frame clones and leaves some out. Counted here are over 200,000 clones, about 80% occurring once; the ten biggest clones make up about 0.6%. With respect to this clone: Its antigen remains unidentified.

This TCR was recovered from a woman aged 40 to 50 in good health and CMV-seronegative. Material: PBMCs. The V and J genes are TRBV5-1 and TRBJ2-7, with unresolved D. DNA for the CDR3: TGCGCCAGCAGCTTGAACTACCGCTCCTACGAGCAGTACTTC. The encoded protein is CASSLNYRSYEQYF.